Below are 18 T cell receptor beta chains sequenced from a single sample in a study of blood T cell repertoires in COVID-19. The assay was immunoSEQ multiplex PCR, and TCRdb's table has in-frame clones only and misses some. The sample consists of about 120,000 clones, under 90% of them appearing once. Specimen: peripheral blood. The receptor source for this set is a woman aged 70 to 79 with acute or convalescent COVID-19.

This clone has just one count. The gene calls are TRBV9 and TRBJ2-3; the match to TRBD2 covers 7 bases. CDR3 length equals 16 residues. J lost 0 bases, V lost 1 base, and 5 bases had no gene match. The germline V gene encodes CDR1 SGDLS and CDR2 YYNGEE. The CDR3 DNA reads TGTGCCAGCAGCGTACGGGGGGACTCTAGCACAGATACGCAGTATTTT. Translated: CASSVRGDSSTDTQYF.

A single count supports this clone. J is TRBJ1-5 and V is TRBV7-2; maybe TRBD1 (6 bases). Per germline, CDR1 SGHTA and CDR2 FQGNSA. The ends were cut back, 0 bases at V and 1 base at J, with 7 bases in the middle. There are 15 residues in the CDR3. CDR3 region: CASSLADRSNQPQHF. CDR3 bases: TGTGCCAGCAGCTTAGCGGACAGAAGCAATCAGCCCCAGCATTTT.

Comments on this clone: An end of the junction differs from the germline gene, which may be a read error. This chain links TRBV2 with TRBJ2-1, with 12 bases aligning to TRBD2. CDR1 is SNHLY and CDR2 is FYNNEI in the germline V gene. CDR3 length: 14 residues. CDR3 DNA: TGTGCCAGCAGCCCCGACTTGGCTAGCGGGGGGGCCCTCTTC. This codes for CASSPDLASGGALF.

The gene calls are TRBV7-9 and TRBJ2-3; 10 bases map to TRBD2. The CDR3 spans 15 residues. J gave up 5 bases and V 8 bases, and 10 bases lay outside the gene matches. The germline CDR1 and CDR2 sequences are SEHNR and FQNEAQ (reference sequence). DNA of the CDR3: TGTGCCAGCGACCCCCCTAGCGGGGGAGTAGATACGCAGTATTTT. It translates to CASDPPSGGVDTQYF.

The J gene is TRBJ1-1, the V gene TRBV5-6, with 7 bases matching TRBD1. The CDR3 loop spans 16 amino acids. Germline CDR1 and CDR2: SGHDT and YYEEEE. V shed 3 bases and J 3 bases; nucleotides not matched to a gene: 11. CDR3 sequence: CASSWWTGLRDTEAFF. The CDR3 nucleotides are TGTGCCAGCAGCTGGTGGACAGGTTTAAGGGACACTGAAGCTTTCTTT.

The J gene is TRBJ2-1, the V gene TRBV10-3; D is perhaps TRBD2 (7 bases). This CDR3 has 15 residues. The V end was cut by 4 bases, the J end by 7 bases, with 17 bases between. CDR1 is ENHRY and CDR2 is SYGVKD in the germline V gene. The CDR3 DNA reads TGTGCCATCAGTGGTGTCGGGGGGCCGAGGAATGAGCAGTTCTTC. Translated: CAISGVGGPRNEQFF.

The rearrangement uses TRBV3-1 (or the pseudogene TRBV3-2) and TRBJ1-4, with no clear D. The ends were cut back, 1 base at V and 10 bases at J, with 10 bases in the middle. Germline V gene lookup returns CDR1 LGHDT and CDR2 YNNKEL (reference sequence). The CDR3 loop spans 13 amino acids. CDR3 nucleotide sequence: TGTGCCAGCAGCCAAGCGGTGGGGAGAAAACTGTTTTTT. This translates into CASSQAVGRKLFF.

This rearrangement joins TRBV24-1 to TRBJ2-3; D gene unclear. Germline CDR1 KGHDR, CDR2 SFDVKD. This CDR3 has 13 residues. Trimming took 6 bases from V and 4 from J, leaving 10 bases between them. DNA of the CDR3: TGTGCCACCAGTAGCTTTCTCGCAGATACGCAGTATTTT. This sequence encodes CATSSFLADTQYF.

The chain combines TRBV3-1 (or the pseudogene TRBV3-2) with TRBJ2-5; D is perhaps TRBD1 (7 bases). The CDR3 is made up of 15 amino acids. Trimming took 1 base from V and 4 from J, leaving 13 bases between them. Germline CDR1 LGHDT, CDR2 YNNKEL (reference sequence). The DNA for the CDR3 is TGTGCCAGCAGCCAAGGTTTTCAGGGGGGAGAGACCCAGTACTTC. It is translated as CASSQGFQGGETQYF.

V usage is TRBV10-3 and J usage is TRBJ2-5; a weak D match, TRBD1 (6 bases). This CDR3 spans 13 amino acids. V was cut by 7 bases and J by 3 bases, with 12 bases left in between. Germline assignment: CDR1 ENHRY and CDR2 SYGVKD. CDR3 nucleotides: TGTGCCATCACCAGGGACAAGGAAGAGACCCAGTACTTC. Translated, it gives CAITRDKEETQYF.

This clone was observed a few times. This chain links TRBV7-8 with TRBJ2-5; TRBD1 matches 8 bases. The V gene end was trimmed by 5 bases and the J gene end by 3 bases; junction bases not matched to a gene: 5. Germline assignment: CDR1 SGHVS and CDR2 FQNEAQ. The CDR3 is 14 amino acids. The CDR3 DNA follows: TGTGCCAGCAGCAAGACAGGGGACAAAGAGACCCAGTACTTC. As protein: CASSKTGDKETQYF.

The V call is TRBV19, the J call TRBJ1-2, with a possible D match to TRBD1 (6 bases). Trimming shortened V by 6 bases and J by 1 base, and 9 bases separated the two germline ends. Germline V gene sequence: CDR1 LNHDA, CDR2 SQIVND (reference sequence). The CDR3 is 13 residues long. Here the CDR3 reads CASSRGRNYGYTF. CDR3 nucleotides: TGTGCCAGTAGCAGGGGTCGTAACTATGGCTACACCTTC.

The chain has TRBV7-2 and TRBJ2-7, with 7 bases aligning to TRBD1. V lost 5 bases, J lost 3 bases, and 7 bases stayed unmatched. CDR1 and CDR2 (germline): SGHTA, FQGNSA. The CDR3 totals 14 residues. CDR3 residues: CASSPNRDSYEQYV. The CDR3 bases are TGTGCCAGCAGCCCCAACCGGGACAGCTACGAGCAGTACGTC.

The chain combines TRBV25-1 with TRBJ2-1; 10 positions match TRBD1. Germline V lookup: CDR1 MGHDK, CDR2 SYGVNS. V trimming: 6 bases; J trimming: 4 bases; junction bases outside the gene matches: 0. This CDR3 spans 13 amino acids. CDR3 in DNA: TGTGCCAGCAGGGGACAGGGGTACAATGAGCAGTTCTTC. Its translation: CASRGQGYNEQFF.

Here the CDR3 DNA reads TGTGCCAGTAGTATAGGGGTGACTAGCGGGCTAGAGACCCAGTACTTC. This sequence encodes CASSIGVTSGLETQYF. This chain connects TRBV19 to TRBJ2-5; 10 bases fit TRBD2. This CDR3 is 16 amino acids long. Germline CDR1 LNHDA, CDR2 SQIVND (reference sequence). J was trimmed by 4 bases and V by 1 base; bases with no gene match: 6. The variable domain in full, with the rest retrieved from reference TRBV19 and TRBJ2-5, is DGGITQSPKYLFRKEGQNVTLSCEQNLNHDAMYWYRQDPGQGLRLIYYSQIVNDFQKGDIAEGYSVSREKKESFPLTVTSAQKNPTAFYLCASSIGVTSGLETQYFGPGTRLLVL.

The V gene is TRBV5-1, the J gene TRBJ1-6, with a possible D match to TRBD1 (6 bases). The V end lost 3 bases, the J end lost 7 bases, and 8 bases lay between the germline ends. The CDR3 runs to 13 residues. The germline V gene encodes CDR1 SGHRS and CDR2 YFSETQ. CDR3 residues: CASSSDSNSPLHF. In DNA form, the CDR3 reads TGCGCCAGCAGCTCGGACAGCAATTCACCCCTCCACTTT.

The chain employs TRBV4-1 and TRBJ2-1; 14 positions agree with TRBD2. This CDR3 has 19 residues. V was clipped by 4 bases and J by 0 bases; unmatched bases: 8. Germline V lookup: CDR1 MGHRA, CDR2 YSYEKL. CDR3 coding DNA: TGCGCCAGCAGCCCAGGACTAGCGGGGGGCCGATTCTCCTACAATGAGCAGTTCTTC. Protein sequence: CASSPGLAGGRFSYNEQFF.

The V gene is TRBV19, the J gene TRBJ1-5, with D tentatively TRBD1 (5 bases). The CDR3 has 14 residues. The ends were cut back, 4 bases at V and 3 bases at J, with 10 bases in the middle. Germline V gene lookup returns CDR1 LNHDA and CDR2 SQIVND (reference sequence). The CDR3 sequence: CASSRTGINQPQHF. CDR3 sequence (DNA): TGTGCCAGTAGTAGAACAGGAATCAATCAGCCCCAGCATTTT.